This entry features one T cell receptor beta chain sequence. Antigen: not known. This specimen belongs to a study of T cell responses to AZD1222 COVID-19 vaccine. General study findings and limits: A mostly white British donor set with more females was recruited, and clonal diversity was possibly underestimated. Spike-wide coverage was observed for vaccine-associated CD4 TCRs, with dominant responses at 160-218 and 743-854. The study sampled repertoires only after the peak T cell response.

Repertoires were generated with immunoSEQ multiplex PCR, while TCRdb's copy carries only in-frame clones and drops some. The sample has 180,000 or so clones, approximately 90% seen once. Germline loops: CDR1 KGHDR, CDR2 SFDVKD. The CDR3 runs 14 residues. V was clipped by 5 bases and J by 6 bases; unmatched bases: 3. Sequences were derived from peripheral blood, sampled 28 days after the second AZD1222 dose. The J gene is TRBJ2-2, the V gene TRBV24-1; 9 bases are shared with TRBD1. This TCR derives from an adult who received the AZD1222 COVID-19 vaccine. Here the CDR3 DNA reads TGTGCCACCAGTGGGGACAGGGATCCCGGGGAGCTGTTTTTT. Its protein product is CATSGDRDPGELFF.